Sequencing of this T cell receptor (beta chain) was carried out in a study of technical replicates of blood from several donors. Data came from immunoSEQ multiplex PCR; TCRdb stores just in-frame clones and leaves some out. Among roughly 80,000 clones listed, approximately 91% were seen once. The TCR was taken from a human donor in good health. Input material: T cells isolated from PBMCs.

The CDR3 region is CASSQEGWTSGPYNEQFF. In DNA form, the CDR3 reads TGTGCCAGCAGCCAAGAAGGCTGGACTAGCGGGCCCTACAATGAGCAGTTCTTC. The J gene is TRBJ2-1, the V gene TRBV14, with TRBD2 matching 11 bases. The germline V gene encodes CDR1 SGHDN and CDR2 FVKESK. This CDR3 has 18 residues. The V and J ends lost 0 bases and 2 bases, in that order; junction bases with no gene match: 6.